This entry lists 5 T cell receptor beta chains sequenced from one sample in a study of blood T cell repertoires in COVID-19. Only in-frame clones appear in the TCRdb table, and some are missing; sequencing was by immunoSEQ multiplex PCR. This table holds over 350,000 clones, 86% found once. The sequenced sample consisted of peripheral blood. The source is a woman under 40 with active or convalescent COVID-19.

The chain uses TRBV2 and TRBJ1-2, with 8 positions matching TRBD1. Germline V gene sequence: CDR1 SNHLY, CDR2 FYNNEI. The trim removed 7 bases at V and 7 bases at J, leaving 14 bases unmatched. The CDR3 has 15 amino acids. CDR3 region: CASTGGWQGAVGYTF. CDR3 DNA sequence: TGTGCCAGCACAGGGGGGTGGCAGGGGGCGGTTGGCTACACCTTC.

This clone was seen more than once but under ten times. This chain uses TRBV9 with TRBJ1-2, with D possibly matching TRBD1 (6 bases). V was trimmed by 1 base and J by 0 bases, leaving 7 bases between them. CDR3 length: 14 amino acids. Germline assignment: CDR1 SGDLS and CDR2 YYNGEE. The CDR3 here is CASSVTGSNYGYTF. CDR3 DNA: TGTGCCAGCAGCGTAACAGGGTCTAACTATGGCTACACCTTC.

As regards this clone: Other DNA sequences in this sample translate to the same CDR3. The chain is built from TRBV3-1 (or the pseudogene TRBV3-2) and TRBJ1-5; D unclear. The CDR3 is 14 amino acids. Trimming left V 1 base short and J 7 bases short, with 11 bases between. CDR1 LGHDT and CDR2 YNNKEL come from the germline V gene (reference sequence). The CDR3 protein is CASSQGSGNQPQHF. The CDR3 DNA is TGTGCCAGCAGCCAAGGATCGGGGAACCAGCCCCAGCATTTT.

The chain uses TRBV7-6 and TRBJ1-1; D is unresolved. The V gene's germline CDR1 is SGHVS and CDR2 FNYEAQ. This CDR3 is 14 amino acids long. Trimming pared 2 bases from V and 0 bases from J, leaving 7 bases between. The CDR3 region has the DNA TGTGCCAGCAGCTTAAACGAGTTGAACACTGAAGCTTTCTTT. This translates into CASSLNELNTEAFF.

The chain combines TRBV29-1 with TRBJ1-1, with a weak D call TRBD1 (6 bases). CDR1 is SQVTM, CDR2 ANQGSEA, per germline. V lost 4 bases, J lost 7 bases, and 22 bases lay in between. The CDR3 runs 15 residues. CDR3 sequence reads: CSVAGLGGALGEAFF. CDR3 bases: TGCAGCGTTGCGGGGCTAGGGGGGGCGCTGGGTGAAGCTTTCTTT.